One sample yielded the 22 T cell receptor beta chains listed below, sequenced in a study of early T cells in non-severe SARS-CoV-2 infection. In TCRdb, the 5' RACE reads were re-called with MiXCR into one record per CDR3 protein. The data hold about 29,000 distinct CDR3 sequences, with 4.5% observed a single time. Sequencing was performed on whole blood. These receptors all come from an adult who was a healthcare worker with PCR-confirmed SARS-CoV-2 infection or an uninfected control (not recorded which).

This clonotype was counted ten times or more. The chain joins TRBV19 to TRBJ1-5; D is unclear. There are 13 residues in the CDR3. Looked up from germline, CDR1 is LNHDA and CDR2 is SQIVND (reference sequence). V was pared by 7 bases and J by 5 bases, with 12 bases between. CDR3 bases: TGTGCCAGTACTGGAGGGATATATCAGCCCCAGCATTTT. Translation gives CASTGGIYQPQHF.

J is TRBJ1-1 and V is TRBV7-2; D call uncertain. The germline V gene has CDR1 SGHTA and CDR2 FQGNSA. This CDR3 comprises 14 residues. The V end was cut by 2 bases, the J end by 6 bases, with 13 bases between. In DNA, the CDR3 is TGTGCCAGCAGCTTATCCGTCGACTTCCCTGAAGCTTTCTTT. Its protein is CASSLSVDFPEAFF.

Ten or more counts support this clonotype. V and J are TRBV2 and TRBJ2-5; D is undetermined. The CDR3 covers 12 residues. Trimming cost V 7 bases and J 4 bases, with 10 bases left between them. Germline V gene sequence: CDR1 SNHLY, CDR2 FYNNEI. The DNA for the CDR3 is TGTGCCAGCAACCCCTGGGGAGAGACCCAGTACTTC. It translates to CASNPWGETQYF.

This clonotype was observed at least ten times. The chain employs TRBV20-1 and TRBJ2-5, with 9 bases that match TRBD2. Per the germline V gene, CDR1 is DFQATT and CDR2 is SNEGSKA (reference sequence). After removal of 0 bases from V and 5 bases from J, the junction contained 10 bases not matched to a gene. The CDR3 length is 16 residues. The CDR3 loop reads CSARDAGLAIRETQYF. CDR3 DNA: TGCAGTGCTAGAGACGCGGGACTAGCAATCCGGGAGACCCAGTACTTC.

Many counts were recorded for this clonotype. CDR3 sequence: CAWSVGGGQPQHF. The CDR3 DNA is TGTGCCTGGAGTGTGGGCGGGGGTCAGCCCCAGCATTTT. The chain couples TRBV30 to TRBJ1-5, with D perhaps matching TRBD1 (5 bases). The CDR3 runs to 13 residues. Trimming left V 0 bases short and J 6 bases short, with 9 bases between. Per the germline V gene, CDR1 is GTSNPN and CDR2 is SVGIG (reference sequence).

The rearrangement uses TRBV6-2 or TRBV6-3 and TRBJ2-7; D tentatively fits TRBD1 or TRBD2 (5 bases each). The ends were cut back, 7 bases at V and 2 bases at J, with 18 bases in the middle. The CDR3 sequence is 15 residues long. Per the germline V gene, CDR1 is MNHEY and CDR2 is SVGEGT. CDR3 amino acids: CASIKGPASAYEQYF. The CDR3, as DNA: TGTGCCAGCATCAAGGGACCAGCGAGCGCCTACGAGCAGTACTTC.

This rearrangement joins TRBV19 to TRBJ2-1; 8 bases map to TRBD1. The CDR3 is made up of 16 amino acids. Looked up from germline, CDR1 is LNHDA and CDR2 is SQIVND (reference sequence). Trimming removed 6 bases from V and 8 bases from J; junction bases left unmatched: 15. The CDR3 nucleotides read TGTGCCAGTAGCTCATTGGGGACCAGGGGGCCCCATGAGCAGTTCTTC. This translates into CASSSLGTRGPHEQFF. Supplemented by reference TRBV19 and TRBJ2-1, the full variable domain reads DGGITQSPKYLFRKEGQNVTLSCEQNLNHDAMYWYRQDPGQGLRLIYYSQIVNDFQKGDIAEGYSVSREKKESFPLTVTSAQKNPTAFYLCASSSLGTRGPHEQFFGPGTRLTVL.

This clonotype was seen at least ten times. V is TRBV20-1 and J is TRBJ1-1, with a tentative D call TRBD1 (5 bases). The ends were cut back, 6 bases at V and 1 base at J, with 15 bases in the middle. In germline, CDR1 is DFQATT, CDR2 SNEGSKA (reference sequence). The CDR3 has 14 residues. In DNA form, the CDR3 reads TGCAGTGCGGCCGACGTTACAGGGAACACTGAAGCTTTCTTT. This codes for CSAADVTGNTEAFF.

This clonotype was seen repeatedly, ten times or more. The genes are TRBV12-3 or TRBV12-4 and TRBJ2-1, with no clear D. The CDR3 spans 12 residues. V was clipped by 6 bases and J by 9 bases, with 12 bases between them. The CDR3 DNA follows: TGTGCCAGCAGCACGAATGTGGGTGAGCAGTTCTTC. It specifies CASSTNVGEQFF.

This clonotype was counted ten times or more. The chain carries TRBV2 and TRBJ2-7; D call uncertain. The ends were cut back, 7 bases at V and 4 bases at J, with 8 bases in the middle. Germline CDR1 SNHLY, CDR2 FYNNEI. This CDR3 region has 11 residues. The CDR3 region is CASTVKYEQYF. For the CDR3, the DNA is TGTGCCAGCACTGTCAAATACGAGCAGTACTTC.

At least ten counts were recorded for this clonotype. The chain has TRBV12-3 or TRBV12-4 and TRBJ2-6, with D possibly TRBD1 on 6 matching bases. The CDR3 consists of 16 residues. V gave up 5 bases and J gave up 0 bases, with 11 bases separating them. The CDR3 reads CASSKGQFSGANVLTF. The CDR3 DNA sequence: TGTGCCAGCAGTAAAGGACAGTTCTCTGGGGCCAACGTCCTGACTTTC.

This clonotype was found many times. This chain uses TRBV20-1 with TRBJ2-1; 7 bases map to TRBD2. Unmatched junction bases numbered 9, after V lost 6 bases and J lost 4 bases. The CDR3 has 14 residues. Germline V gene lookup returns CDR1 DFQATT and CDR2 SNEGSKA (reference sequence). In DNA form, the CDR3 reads TGCAGTGCCCCTCGACTAGCAATGTACAATGAGCAGTTCTTC. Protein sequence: CSAPRLAMYNEQFF.

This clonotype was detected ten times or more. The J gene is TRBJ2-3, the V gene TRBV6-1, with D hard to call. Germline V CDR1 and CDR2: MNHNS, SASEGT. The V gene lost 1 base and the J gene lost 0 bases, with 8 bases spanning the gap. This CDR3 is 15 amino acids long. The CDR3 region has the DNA TGTGCCAGCAGTGAAGGACTCGTTAGCACAGATACGCAGTATTTT. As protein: CASSEGLVSTDTQYF.

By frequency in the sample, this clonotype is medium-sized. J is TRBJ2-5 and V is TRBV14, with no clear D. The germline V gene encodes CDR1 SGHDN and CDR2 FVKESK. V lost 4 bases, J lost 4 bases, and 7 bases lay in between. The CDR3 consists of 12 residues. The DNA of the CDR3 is TGTGCCAGCAGCCCGCCGGGAGAGACCCAGTACTTC. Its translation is CASSPPGETQYF.

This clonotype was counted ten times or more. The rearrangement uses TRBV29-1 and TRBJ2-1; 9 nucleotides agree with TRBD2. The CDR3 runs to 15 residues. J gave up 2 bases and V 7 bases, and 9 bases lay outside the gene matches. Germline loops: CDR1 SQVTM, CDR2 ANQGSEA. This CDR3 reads CSAFVAGATYNEQFF. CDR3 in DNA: TGCAGCGCCTTCGTAGCGGGGGCCACCTACAATGAGCAGTTCTTC.

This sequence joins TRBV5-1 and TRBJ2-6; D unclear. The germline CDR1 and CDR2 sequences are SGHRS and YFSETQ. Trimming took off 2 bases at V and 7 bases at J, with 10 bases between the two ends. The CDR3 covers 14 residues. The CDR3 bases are TGCGCCAGCAGCTTACAGTCACAAGCCAACGTCCTGACTTTC. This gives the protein CASSLQSQANVLTF.

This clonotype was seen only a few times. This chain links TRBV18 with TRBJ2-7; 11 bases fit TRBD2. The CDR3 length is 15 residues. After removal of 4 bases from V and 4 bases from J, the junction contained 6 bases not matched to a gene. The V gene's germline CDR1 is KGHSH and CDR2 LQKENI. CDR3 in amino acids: CASSRGTSGGYEQYF. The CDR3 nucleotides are TGTGCCAGCTCACGAGGGACTAGCGGAGGTTACGAGCAGTACTTC.

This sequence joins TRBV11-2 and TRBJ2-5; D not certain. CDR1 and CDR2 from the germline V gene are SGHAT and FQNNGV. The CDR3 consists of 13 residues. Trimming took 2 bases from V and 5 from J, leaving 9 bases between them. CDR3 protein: CASSLRVRETQYF. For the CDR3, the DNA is TGTGCCAGCAGCTTACGGGTTAGGGAGACCCAGTACTTC. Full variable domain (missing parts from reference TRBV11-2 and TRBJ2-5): EAGVAQSPRYKIIEKRQSVAFWCNPISGHATLYWYQQILGQGPKLLIQFQNNGVVDDSQLPKDRFSAERLKGVDSTLKIQPAKLEDSAVYLCASSLRVRETQYFGPGTRLLVL.

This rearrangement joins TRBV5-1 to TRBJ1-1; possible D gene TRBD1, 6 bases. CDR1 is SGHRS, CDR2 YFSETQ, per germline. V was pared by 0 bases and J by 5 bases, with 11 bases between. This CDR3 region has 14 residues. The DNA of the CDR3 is TGCGCCAGCAGCTTGGCGGGGGCAGGTACTGAAGCTTTCTTT. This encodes CASSLAGAGTEAFF. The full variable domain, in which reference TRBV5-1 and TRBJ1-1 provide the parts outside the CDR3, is KAGVTQTPRYLIKTRGQQVTLSCSPISGHRSVSWYQQTPGQGLQFLFEYFSETQRNKGNFPGRFSGRQFSNSRSEMNVSTLELGDSALYLCASSLAGAGTEAFFGQGTRLTVV.

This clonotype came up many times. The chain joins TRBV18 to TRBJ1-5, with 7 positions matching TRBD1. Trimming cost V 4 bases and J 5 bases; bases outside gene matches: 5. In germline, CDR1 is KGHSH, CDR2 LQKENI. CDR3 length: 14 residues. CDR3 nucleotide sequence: TGTGCCAGCTCACGGACAGGAACCGATCAGCCCCAGCATTTT. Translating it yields CASSRTGTDQPQHF.

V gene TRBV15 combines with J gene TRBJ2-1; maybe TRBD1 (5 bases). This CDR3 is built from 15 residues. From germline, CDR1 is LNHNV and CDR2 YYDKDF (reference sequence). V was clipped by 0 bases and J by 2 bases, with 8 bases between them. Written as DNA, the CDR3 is TGTGCCACCAGCAGAGATGGGGCGCCCTACAATGAGCAGTTCTTC. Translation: CATSRDGAPYNEQFF.

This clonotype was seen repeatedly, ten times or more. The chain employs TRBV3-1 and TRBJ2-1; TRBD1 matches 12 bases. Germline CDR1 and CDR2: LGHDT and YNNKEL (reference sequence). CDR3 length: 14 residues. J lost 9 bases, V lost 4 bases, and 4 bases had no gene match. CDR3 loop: CASSPGQGAVEQFF. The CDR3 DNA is TGTGCCAGCAGCCCGGGACAGGGGGCGGTTGAGCAGTTCTTC.